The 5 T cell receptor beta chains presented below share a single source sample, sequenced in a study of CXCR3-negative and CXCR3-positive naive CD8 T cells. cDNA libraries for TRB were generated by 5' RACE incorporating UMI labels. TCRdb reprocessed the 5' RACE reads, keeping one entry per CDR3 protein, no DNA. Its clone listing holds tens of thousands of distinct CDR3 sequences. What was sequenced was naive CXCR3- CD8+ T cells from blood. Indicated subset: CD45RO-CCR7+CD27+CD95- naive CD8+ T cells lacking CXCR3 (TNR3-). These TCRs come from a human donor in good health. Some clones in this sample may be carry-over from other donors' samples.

The CDR3: CSGGGTEPYEQYF. V is TRBV20-1 and J is TRBJ2-7; TCRdb proposes TRBD1, but this gene call is untestable without DNA. The CDR3 length is 13 residues. Germline lookup yields CDR1 DFQATT and CDR2 SNEGSKA (reference sequence).

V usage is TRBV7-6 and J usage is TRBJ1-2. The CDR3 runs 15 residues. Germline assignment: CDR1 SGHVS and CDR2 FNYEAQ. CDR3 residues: CASSLVGGLDYGFTF.

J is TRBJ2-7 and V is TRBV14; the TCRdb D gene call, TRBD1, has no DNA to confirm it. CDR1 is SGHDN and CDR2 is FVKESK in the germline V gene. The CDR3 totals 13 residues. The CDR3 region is CASRGQGAYEQYF. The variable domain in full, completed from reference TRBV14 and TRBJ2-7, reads EAGVTQFPSHSVIEKGQTVTLRCDPISGHDNLYWYRRVMGKEIKFLLHFVKESKQDESGMPNNRFLAERTGGTYSTLKVQPAELEDSGVYFCASRGQGAYEQYFGPGTRLTVT.

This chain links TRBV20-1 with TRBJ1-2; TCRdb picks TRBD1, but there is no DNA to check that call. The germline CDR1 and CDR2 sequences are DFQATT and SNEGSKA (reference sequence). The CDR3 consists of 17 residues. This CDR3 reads CSASDSNTGLLTYGNTF.

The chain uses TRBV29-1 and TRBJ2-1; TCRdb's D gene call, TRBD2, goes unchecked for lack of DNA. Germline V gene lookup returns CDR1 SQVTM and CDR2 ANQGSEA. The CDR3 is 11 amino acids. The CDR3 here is CSVEGLDEQFF.